These 32 T cell receptor beta chains were all obtained from the same sample, sequenced in a study of blood T cell repertoires in COVID-19. Some clones are missing from TCRdb's copy, which holds only in-frame ones; the method was immunoSEQ multiplex PCR. The repertoire includes 75,000 to 90,000 clones, about 92% of them detected once, and 6.7% sits in the top ten. Sample: peripheral blood. The receptors here all came from a man aged 18 to 29 with COVID-19, enrolled during active disease.

Here the CDR3 DNA reads TGTGCCAGTAGTATTTGGTCGGGGGGCTCTGGGGCCAACGTCCTGACTTTC. Translated, it gives CASSIWSGGSGANVLTF. The chain employs TRBV19 and TRBJ2-6, with TRBD2 matching 7 bases. Germline V gene sequence: CDR1 LNHDA, CDR2 SQIVND (reference sequence). This CDR3 region has 17 residues. The ends lost 3 bases at V and 0 bases at J; junction bases unmatched: 5.

The gene calls are TRBV18 and TRBJ2-7; D gene ambiguous. Germline V gives CDR1 KGHSH, CDR2 LQKENI. The CDR3 runs 15 residues. V was pared by 1 base and J by 2 bases, with 12 bases between. CDR3 bases: TGTGCCAGCTCACCACGAGGCACTAATCCCTACGAGCAGTACTTC. This translates into CASSPRGTNPYEQYF.

The J gene is TRBJ2-7, the V gene TRBV5-5; TRBD2 matches at 7 bases. J was trimmed by 2 bases and V by 5 bases; bases with no gene match: 1. Germline V lookup: CDR1 SGHKS, CDR2 YYEKEE (reference sequence). The CDR3 extends over 12 amino acids. CDR3 sequence: CASRAGAYEQYF. As DNA, the CDR3 is TGTGCCAGCAGGGCGGGAGCCTACGAGCAGTACTTC.

The chain is built from TRBV6-6 and TRBJ1-5; TRBD1 agrees at 8 bases. The CDR3 sequence is 14 residues long. Germline V lookup: CDR1 MNHNY, CDR2 SVGAGI (reference sequence). V lost 5 bases and J lost 2; bases outside the gene matches: 2. The CDR3 loop reads CASSPGGGNQPQHF. CDR3 in DNA: TGTGCCAGCAGTCCAGGGGGCGGCAATCAGCCCCAGCATTTT.

This sequence joins TRBV19 and TRBJ1-5, with 8 bases matching TRBD1. CDR3 length: 15 residues. Losses at the gene ends were 6 bases for V and 2 bases for J; bases not matched to a gene: 6. Germline V lookup: CDR1 LNHDA, CDR2 SQIVND (reference sequence). The CDR3 loop is CASRPSGGGNQPQHF. CDR3 nucleotide sequence: TGTGCCAGTAGACCTTCAGGGGGCGGCAATCAGCCCCAGCATTTT. Based on the CDR3 plus reference TRBV19 and TRBJ1-5, the full variable domain is DGGITQSPKYLFRKEGQNVTLSCEQNLNHDAMYWYRQDPGQGLRLIYYSQIVNDFQKGDIAEGYSVSREKKESFPLTVTSAQKNPTAFYLCASRPSGGGNQPQHFGDGTRLSIL.

This clone appeared a single time. V and J are TRBV7-2 and TRBJ2-5; D might be TRBD2 (5 bases). The CDR3 loop spans 14 amino acids. V gave up 5 bases and J gave up 7 bases, with 17 bases separating them. Looked up from germline, CDR1 is SGHTA and CDR2 is FQGNSA. The CDR3 DNA sequence: TGTGCCAGCAGCACTAGGGCCGGCCCGGGGACCCAGTACTTC. It is translated as CASSTRAGPGTQYF.

This clone was observed a few times. V is TRBV7-9 and J is TRBJ2-5, with D possibly TRBD2 on 6 matching bases. The CDR3 is 12 residues long. CDR1 is SEHNR, CDR2 FQNEAQ, per germline (reference sequence). Trimming shortened V by 6 bases and J by 5 bases, and 10 bases separated the two germline ends. CDR3 in amino acids: CASRGLLETQYF. The CDR3 bases are TGTGCCAGCAGGGGACTGTTGGAGACCCAGTACTTC. The variable domain in full, completed from reference TRBV7-9 and TRBJ2-5, reads DTGVSQNPRHKITKRGQNVTFRCDPISEHNRLYWYRQTLGQGPEFLTYFQNEAQLEKSRLLSDRFSAERPKGSFSTLEIQRTEQGDSAMYLCASRGLLETQYFGPGTRLLVL.

The chain recombines TRBV5-6 with TRBJ2-5; the D gene is possibly TRBD2 (6 bases). Trimming left V 8 bases short and J 2 bases short, with 13 bases between. The CDR3 spans 13 residues. Looked up from germline, CDR1 is SGHDT and CDR2 is YYEEEE. In nucleotides, the CDR3 is TGTGCCAGTAAATTGGGACTTCAAGAGACCCAGTACTTC. Translation: CASKLGLQETQYF.

V and J are TRBV6-5 and TRBJ1-5, with D tentatively TRBD1 (6 bases). This CDR3 region has 15 residues. The ends were cut back, 6 bases at V and 5 bases at J, with 17 bases in the middle. Germline lookup yields CDR1 MNHEY and CDR2 SVGAGI. DNA for the CDR3: TGTGCCAGCAGGCGAGACAGGAGGCGCGATCAGCCCCAGCATTTT. Its translation: CASRRDRRRDQPQHF.

This clone was seen just once. This chain links TRBV9 with TRBJ2-1, with 7 nucleotides matching TRBD2. Per the germline V gene, CDR1 is SGDLS and CDR2 is YYNGEE. After removal of 3 bases from V and 3 bases from J, the junction contained 3 bases not matched to a gene. This CDR3 is 14 amino acids long. The CDR3: CASSETGGYNEQFF. CDR3 nucleotide sequence: TGTGCCAGCAGCGAAACGGGAGGCTACAATGAGCAGTTCTTC.

Only one count was recorded for this clone. Here the CDR3 reads CASSQPPGPPLHF. CDR3 nucleotide sequence: TGTGCCAGTAGTCAACCTCCAGGGCCACCCCTCCACTTT. The rearrangement uses TRBV19 and TRBJ1-6, with D perhaps TRBD1 (5 bases). CDR1 and CDR2 from the germline V gene are LNHDA and SQIVND (reference sequence). Trimming removed 5 bases from V and 11 bases from J, with 13 bases in between. The CDR3 runs 13 residues.

J is TRBJ2-7 and V is TRBV5-5; D is undetermined. Germline CDR1 is SGHKS and CDR2 is YYEKEE (reference sequence). The V end was cut by 0 bases, the J end by 3 bases, with 4 bases between. The length of the CDR3 is 12 residues. CDR3 loop: CASSLVSYEQYF. CDR3 nucleotides: TGTGCCAGCAGCTTGGTTAGCTACGAGCAGTACTTC.

The chain recombines TRBV2 with TRBJ2-7; 12 nucleotides line up with TRBD1. The germline V gene has CDR1 SNHLY and CDR2 FYNNEI. The CDR3 totals 16 residues. V dropped 2 bases and J dropped 4; count of bases not matched to a gene: 6. The CDR3 loop reads CASSESGTGGVYEQYF. The CDR3 nucleotides are TGTGCCAGCAGTGAATCAGGGACAGGGGGCGTATACGAGCAGTACTTC.

This chain uses TRBV3-1 (or the pseudogene TRBV3-2) with TRBJ1-1; 8 nucleotides align to TRBD1. The CDR3 length is 14 residues. The germline V gene has CDR1 LGHDT and CDR2 YNNKEL (reference sequence). With 0 bases clipped from V and 11 bases from J, the junction kept 8 bases outside the gene matches. CDR3 in amino acids: CASSQERPQGAAFF. The CDR3 coding sequence is TGTGCCAGCAGCCAAGAACGTCCCCAGGGGGCTGCTTTCTTT.

This rearrangement joins TRBV9 to TRBJ1-1; 8 bases align to TRBD1. The CDR3 is 15 residues long. CDR1 and CDR2 from the germline V gene are SGDLS and YYNGEE. J was trimmed by 1 base and V by 4 bases; bases with no gene match: 6. The CDR3 reads CASSPRDRQNTEAFF. CDR3 bases: TGTGCCAGCAGCCCAAGGGACAGGCAGAACACTGAAGCTTTCTTT.

The chain uses TRBV5-5 and TRBJ1-5, with D perhaps matching TRBD1 (5 bases). The CDR3 has 15 residues. Germline V gene lookup returns CDR1 SGHKS and CDR2 YYEKEE (reference sequence). Trimming took 4 bases from V and 0 from J, leaving 11 bases between them. The CDR3: CASSHGGFSNQPQHF. As DNA, the CDR3 is TGTGCCAGCAGCCACGGGGGGTTTAGCAATCAGCCCCAGCATTTT.

There are a few counts of this clone. The chain joins TRBV25-1 to TRBJ2-7, with unresolved D. Germline V lookup: CDR1 MGHDK, CDR2 SYGVNS. The CDR3 contains 12 residues. Deletions cut 2 bases from V and 5 bases from J, with 7 bases between. The CDR3 protein is CASSESHDEQYF. The CDR3 DNA follows: TGTGCCAGCAGTGAAAGCCACGACGAGCAGTACTTC.

The rearrangement uses TRBV4-2 and TRBJ2-7; possible D gene TRBD2, 6 bases. Trimming removed 8 bases from V and 2 bases from J, with 19 bases in between. The CDR3 consists of 15 residues. Germline CDR1 LGHNA, CDR2 YNFKEQ. The CDR3 is CASQLNRGATYEQYF. CDR3 sequence (DNA): TGTGCCAGCCAGCTTAACCGCGGGGCAACCTACGAGCAGTACTTC.

The chain is built from TRBV5-4 and TRBJ2-3; 14 bases match TRBD2. Germline assignment: CDR1 SGHNT and CDR2 YYREEE (reference sequence). Trimming cost V 3 bases and J 6 bases; bases outside gene matches: 6. The CDR3 is 16 amino acids. The CDR3 region is CASSWGLAGVRDTQYF. DNA of the CDR3: TGTGCCAGCAGCTGGGGACTAGCGGGAGTACGGGATACGCAGTATTTT.

The CDR3: CASSQAGISYNEQFF. The CDR3 nucleotides read TGTGCCAGCAGCCAAGCAGGAATCTCCTACAATGAGCAGTTCTTC. V gene TRBV4-2 combines with J gene TRBJ2-1, with D unclear. Germline V CDR1 and CDR2: LGHNA, YNFKEQ. Trimming removed 1 base from V and 0 bases from J, with 7 bases in between. CDR3 length equals 15 residues.

This sequence joins TRBV3-1 (or the pseudogene TRBV3-2) and TRBJ2-7, with 7 bases identical to TRBD1. The J segment lost 3 bases and the V segment lost 2 bases, leaving 4 bases of the junction unmatched. This CDR3 has 14 residues. Germline V gives CDR1 LGHDT, CDR2 YNNKEL (reference sequence). CDR3 loop: CASSQQGEIYEQYF. For the CDR3, the DNA is TGTGCCAGCAGCCAACAGGGGGAGATCTACGAGCAGTACTTC.

The V and J genes are TRBV19 and TRBJ1-2; the D gene is possibly TRBD1 (6 bases). Germline assignment: CDR1 LNHDA and CDR2 SQIVND (reference sequence). The CDR3 length is 15 residues. Trimming stripped 7 bases from V and 5 bases from J, with 20 bases between. The CDR3 spells CASTLGQTPRYGYTF. The CDR3 region has the DNA TGTGCCAGTACCCTCGGACAGACCCCTAGATATGGCTACACCTTC.

The V and J genes are TRBV19 and TRBJ2-1; 10 bases align to TRBD1. Unmatched junction bases numbered 7, after V lost 5 bases and J lost 3 bases. The CDR3 runs to 16 residues. Germline V lookup: CDR1 LNHDA, CDR2 SQIVND (reference sequence). This CDR3 is CASSPRTGGHYNEQFF. In DNA, the CDR3 is TGTGCCAGTAGTCCAAGGACAGGGGGACACTACAATGAGCAGTTCTTC.

The V and J genes are TRBV11-2 and TRBJ2-3, with D possibly TRBD1 on 7 matching bases. V was clipped by 1 base and J by 0 bases, with 17 bases between them. The germline V gene has CDR1 SGHAT and CDR2 FQNNGV. The CDR3 is 18 residues long. The CDR3, as DNA: TGTGCCAGCAGCTTAGCAGGGGGACTGATTCTAAGCACAGATACGCAGTATTTT. Residues: CASSLAGGLILSTDTQYF.

The CDR3 bases are TGTGCCAGCAGTCATGAACCCGGGTCGACAGATACGCAGTATTTT. It specifies CASSHEPGSTDTQYF. This chain uses TRBV11-3 with TRBJ2-3, with D unclear. The V gene's germline CDR1 is SGHNT and CDR2 YENEEA. This CDR3 contains 15 residues. V was clipped by 6 bases and J by 3 bases, with 16 bases between them. The full variable domain, in which reference TRBV11-3 and TRBJ2-3 provide the parts outside the CDR3, is EAGVVQSPRYKIIEKKQPVAFWCNPISGHNTLYWYLQNLGQGPELLIRYENEEAVDDSQLPKDRFSAERLKGVDSTLKIQPAELGDSAVYLCASSHEPGSTDTQYFGPGTRLTVL.

The rearrangement links TRBV6-5 to TRBJ1-5, with no clear D. The CDR3 is 13 amino acids. Germline V CDR1 and CDR2: MNHEY, SVGAGI. Between the trimmed V and J ends, which lost 4 bases and 6 bases, there was a span of 10 bases. CDR3 sequence reads: CASSFPAGQPQHF. The CDR3 nucleotides read TGTGCCAGCAGTTTCCCGGCAGGTCAGCCCCAGCATTTT.

The rearrangement links TRBV13 to TRBJ2-7; maybe TRBD2 (6 bases). CDR3 length: 13 residues. CDR1 and CDR2 (germline): PRHDT, FYEKMQ (reference sequence). Trimming cost V 5 bases and J 4 bases, with 12 bases left between them. Here the CDR3 reads CASSPPGVYEQYF. The CDR3 DNA reads TGTGCCAGCAGCCCCCCGGGAGTTTACGAGCAGTACTTC.

This clone was seen just once. The rearrangement links TRBV7-2 to TRBJ2-1, with 7 bases fitting TRBD2. The V gene's germline CDR1 is SGHTA and CDR2 FQGNSA. The CDR3 has 17 amino acids. Trimming took 0 bases from V and 8 from J; bases not matched to a gene: 13. The CDR3 spells CASSLALLARLGDEQFF. Written as DNA, the CDR3 is TGTGCCAGCAGCTTAGCCTTACTAGCGCGGCTGGGAGATGAGCAGTTCTTC.

V gene TRBV5-1 combines with J gene TRBJ1-1; no clear D. Germline CDR1 SGHRS, CDR2 YFSETQ. Between the trimmed V and J ends, which lost 4 bases and 12 bases, there was a span of 25 bases. The CDR3 has 15 residues. The CDR3 region is CASSHDSLARLSPFF. The CDR3 region has the DNA TGCGCCAGCAGCCATGACTCGTTGGCCCGCTTGAGTCCTTTCTTT.

The gene calls are TRBV28 and TRBJ2-7, with 8 bases aligning to TRBD2. This CDR3 is 11 amino acids long. The trim removed 8 bases at V and 5 bases at J, leaving 2 bases unmatched. CDR1 and CDR2 from the germline V gene are MDHEN and SYDVKM. The CDR3 DNA follows: TGTGCCAGCCGGGAGGGCCACGAGCAGTACTTC. Its translation is CASREGHEQYF.

Here the CDR3 DNA reads TGTGCCAGTAGTAAAGAACAGGGTTTGGGAGAGACCCAGTACTTC. It translates to CASSKEQGLGETQYF. The chain has TRBV19 and TRBJ2-5, with D maybe TRBD1 (6 bases). Trimming removed 4 bases from V and 4 bases from J, with 16 bases in between. The CDR3 length is 15 residues. Germline-derived CDR1 and CDR2 are LNHDA and SQIVND (reference sequence).

The chain recombines TRBV24-1 with TRBJ2-5; D unclear. The V and J ends lost 3 bases and 0 bases respectively, with 13 bases between them. Germline assignment: CDR1 KGHDR and CDR2 SFDVKD. The CDR3 runs 16 residues. CDR3 region: CATSDPLAGYQETQYF. DNA for the CDR3: TGTGCCACCAGTGATCCCCTCGCCGGGTACCAAGAGACCCAGTACTTC.